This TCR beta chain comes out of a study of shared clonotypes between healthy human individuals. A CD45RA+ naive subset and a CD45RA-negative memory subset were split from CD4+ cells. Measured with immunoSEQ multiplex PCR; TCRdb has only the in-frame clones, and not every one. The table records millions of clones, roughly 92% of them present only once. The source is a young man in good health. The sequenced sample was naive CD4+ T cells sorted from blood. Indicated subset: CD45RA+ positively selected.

CDR3 amino acids: CASRRPGQPQHF. DNA of the CDR3: TGTGCCAGTAGAAGACCGGGTCAGCCCCAGCATTTT. The chain links TRBV19 to TRBJ1-5, with D hard to call. This CDR3 comprises 12 residues. Germline CDR1 is LNHDA and CDR2 is SQIVND (reference sequence). Trimming removed 6 bases at V and 6 bases at J, with 9 bases between.